This T cell receptor beta chain derives from a study of shared clonotypes between healthy human individuals. Overall study results and limits: Memory subsets had estimated richness that was generally smaller than that of naive subsets.

Naive CD8 cells lacked CD45RO, underwent positive selection for CCR7 and left out terminally differentiated effector memory CD45RA+ cells. Clones were read by immunoSEQ multiplex PCR, and TCRdb kept only the in-frame ones, dropping some. Among under 2,000,000 clones, approximately 94% were seen once, and the ten largest hold under 1.5%. Germline V gene sequence: CDR1 SEHNR, CDR2 FQNEAQ (reference sequence). The CDR3 is made up of 15 amino acids. The V end lost 5 bases, the J end lost 4 bases, and 14 bases lay between the germline ends. A word on this clone: What it binds is not known.

This TCR came from a man aged 18 to 30 in good health. The chain has TRBV7-9 and TRBJ1-4, with a possible D match to TRBD1 (5 bases). The sequenced material came from naive CD8+ T cells sorted from blood. CDR3 in amino acids: CASSAPTAINEKLFF. CDR3 nucleotide sequence: TGTGCCAGCAGCGCCCCGACAGCCATTAATGAAAAACTGTTTTTT.